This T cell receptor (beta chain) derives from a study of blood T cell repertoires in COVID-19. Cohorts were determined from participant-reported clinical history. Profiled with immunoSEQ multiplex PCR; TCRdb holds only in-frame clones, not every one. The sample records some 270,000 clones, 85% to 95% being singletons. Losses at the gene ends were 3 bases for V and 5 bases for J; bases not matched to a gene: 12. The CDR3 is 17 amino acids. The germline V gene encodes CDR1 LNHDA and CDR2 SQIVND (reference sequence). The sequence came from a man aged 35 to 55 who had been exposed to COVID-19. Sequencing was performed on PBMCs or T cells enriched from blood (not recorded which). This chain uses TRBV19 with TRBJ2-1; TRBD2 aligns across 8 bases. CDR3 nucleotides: TGTGCCAGTAGTATTGTGTACCGGGAGGGCCGCCACAATGAGCAGTTCTTC. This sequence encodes CASSIVYREGRHNEQFF.